Below, 32 T cell receptor beta chains from the same sample are listed, as sequenced in a study of shared clonotypes between healthy human individuals. The assay was immunoSEQ multiplex PCR, and TCRdb's table has in-frame clones only and misses some. In the table there are 1,100,000 or so clones, 70% to 80% of which are singletons. The sample comprised memory CD4+ T cells from PBMCs. Subset specified: CD45RA-negative fraction. All receptors come from a young man in good health. Some clones in this sample may be carry-over from other donors' samples.

The V and J genes are TRBV28 and TRBJ2-1; D tentatively reads TRBD1 or TRBD2 (6 bases each). This CDR3 is 12 amino acids long. Germline CDR1 reads MDHEN; CDR2 reads SYDVKM. The V end was cut by 2 bases, the J end by 10 bases, with 9 bases between. CDR3 in DNA: TGTGCCAGCAGTTTAGGGGGGCGGGAGCAGTTCTTC. Translation: CASSLGGREQFF.

The rearrangement links TRBV6-5 to TRBJ1-4; TRBD1 aligns across 8 bases. Trimming at V came to 0 bases and at J to 8 bases, leaving 5 bases not matched to a gene. Per the germline V gene, CDR1 is MNHEY and CDR2 is SVGAGI. This CDR3 has 15 amino acids. The CDR3 DNA reads as TGTGCCAGCAGTTACTCACAGGGGGACACGGAAAAACTGTTTTTT. Translated: CASSYSQGDTEKLFF.

CDR3 sequence (DNA): TGCGCCAGCAGCCGTAGCGGGAGCACAGATACGCAGTATTTT. Translated: CASSRSGSTDTQYF. This rearrangement joins TRBV5-1 to TRBJ2-3, with 7 nucleotides matching TRBD2. The V gene's germline CDR1 is SGHRS and CDR2 YFSETQ. The CDR3 covers 14 residues. V lost 4 bases, J lost 0 bases, and 2 bases stayed unmatched.

This chain connects TRBV28 to TRBJ1-5, with D perhaps matching TRBD1 (5 bases). From germline, CDR1 is MDHEN and CDR2 SYDVKM. The V and J ends lost 9 bases and 0 bases respectively, with 9 bases between them. The CDR3 has 13 residues. The CDR3 here is CASAGFSNQPQHF. The DNA for the CDR3 is TGTGCCAGTGCAGGGTTTAGCAATCAGCCCCAGCATTTT.

This sequence joins TRBV5-1 and TRBJ2-3; D may match TRBD1 or TRBD2 (6 bases each). The V gene's germline CDR1 is SGHRS and CDR2 YFSETQ. Between the trimmed V and J ends, which lost 6 bases and 1 base, there was a span of 9 bases. The CDR3 is made up of 13 amino acids. The CDR3 loop reads CASNREGTDTQYF. CDR3 DNA sequence: TGCGCCAGCAACAGGGAGGGCACAGATACGCAGTATTTT.

Remarks on this clone: A much bigger clone sits one base away, suggesting this may be a read error. This specimen includes other DNA sequences encoding the same CDR3. V gene TRBV7-2 combines with J gene TRBJ2-2, with 10 bases identical to TRBD1. The germline V gene has CDR1 SGHTA and CDR2 FQGNSA. V was pared by 6 bases and J by 7 bases, with 8 bases of the junction left unmatched. This CDR3 has 15 residues. CDR3 nucleotides: TGTGCCAGCAGTCCCGACAGGGGGCGCATCGGGGAGCTGTTTTTT. This sequence encodes CASSPDRGRIGELFF.

Worth noting for this clone: Different DNA sequences within this sample yield the same CDR3. V usage is TRBV5-1 and J usage is TRBJ2-1; D is unresolved. This CDR3 has 15 amino acids. V was shortened by 0 bases and J by 1 base, with 8 bases between the two germline ends. Germline CDR1 reads SGHRS; CDR2 reads YFSETQ. CDR3 in DNA: TGCGCCAGCAGCTTGGGTGCAGCGTCCTACAATGAGCAGTTCTTC. Translation gives CASSLGAASYNEQFF. The whole variable domain, filled in from reference TRBV5-1 and TRBJ2-1, reads KAGVTQTPRYLIKTRGQQVTLSCSPISGHRSVSWYQQTPGQGLQFLFEYFSETQRNKGNFPGRFSGRQFSNSRSEMNVSTLELGDSALYLCASSLGAASYNEQFFGPGTRLTVL.

Only one count was recorded for this clone. Distinct nucleotide sequences in the sample also encode this CDR3. The rearrangement joins TRBV7-9 to TRBJ2-3, with D unclear. CDR1 is SEHNR, CDR2 FQNEAQ, per germline (reference sequence). The CDR3 covers 13 residues. Trimming took 1 base from V and 1 from J, leaving 3 bases between them. The CDR3 reads CASSLGGTDTQYF. In DNA, the CDR3 is TGTGCCAGCAGCTTAGGCGGCACAGATACGCAGTATTTT.

V usage is TRBV9 and J usage is TRBJ2-1; 7 bases line up with TRBD2. The V segment lost 0 bases and the J segment 7 bases; nucleotides outside the gene matches: 7. Per the germline V gene, CDR1 is SGDLS and CDR2 is YYNGEE. The CDR3 covers 15 residues. The CDR3 is CASSVEAGLWNEQFF. Here the CDR3 DNA reads TGTGCCAGCAGCGTAGAAGCGGGACTATGGAATGAGCAGTTCTTC.

V usage is TRBV5-5 and J usage is TRBJ1-1; D is ambiguous. The CDR3 extends over 13 amino acids. Germline lookup yields CDR1 SGHKS and CDR2 YYEKEE (reference sequence). The V gene lost 0 bases and the J gene lost 4 bases, with 7 bases spanning the gap. The CDR3 spells CASSLAVITEAFF. As DNA, the CDR3 is TGTGCCAGCAGCTTGGCAGTAATCACTGAAGCTTTCTTT.

Only a few counts were recorded for this clone. V is TRBV5-4 and J is TRBJ1-1; no definite D call. The V and J ends lost 2 bases and 0 bases respectively, with 8 bases between them. The CDR3 has 14 residues. Per germline, CDR1 SGHNT and CDR2 YYREEE (reference sequence). Here the CDR3 DNA reads TGTGCCAGCAGCTTCGGCAGAGTGAACACTGAAGCTTTCTTT. It is translated as CASSFGRVNTEAFF.

This rearrangement joins TRBV11-1 to TRBJ1-1; D call uncertain. In germline, CDR1 is SGHAT, CDR2 FQDESV (reference sequence). The V gene lost 3 bases and the J gene lost 3 bases, with 8 bases spanning the gap. This CDR3 has 13 residues. CDR3 nucleotides: TGTGCCAGCAGCTTTCAGCGGTACACTGAAGCTTTCTTT. Its translation is CASSFQRYTEAFF.

This chain uses TRBV9 with TRBJ2-1; 9 nucleotides line up with TRBD1. CDR1 is SGDLS and CDR2 is YYNGEE in the germline V gene. The CDR3 extends over 15 amino acids. Trimming at V came to 0 bases and at J to 6 bases, leaving 4 bases not matched to a gene. The CDR3 reads CASSVDGTGSNEQFF. For the CDR3, the DNA is TGTGCCAGCAGCGTAGACGGGACAGGGAGCAATGAGCAGTTCTTC.

This chain joins TRBV7-2 and TRBJ2-1; 13 bases are a match to TRBD2. Germline CDR1 and CDR2: SGHTA and FQGNSA. V lost 4 bases, J lost 8 bases, and 2 bases stayed unmatched. The CDR3 totals 14 residues. This CDR3 reads CASSSGLAGYEQFF. The CDR3 DNA is TGTGCCAGCAGCTCGGGACTAGCGGGATATGAGCAGTTCTTC.

J is TRBJ1-2 and V is TRBV28; D gene unclear. Germline V lookup: CDR1 MDHEN, CDR2 SYDVKM. This CDR3 is 14 amino acids long. The germline V and J ends were trimmed by 2 bases and 5 bases, with 12 bases remaining between them. DNA of the CDR3: TGTGCCAGCAGTTTAGGGGATGGGGTTTATGGCTACACCTTC. It specifies CASSLGDGVYGYTF.

CDR3 loop: CASSLDGYNEQFF. The CDR3 nucleotides are TGTGCCAGCAGTTTGGACGGGTACAATGAGCAGTTCTTC. The chain links TRBV28 to TRBJ2-1, with D hard to call. Germline V gene data show CDR1 as MDHEN and CDR2 as SYDVKM. V dropped 3 bases and J dropped 4 bases, with 7 bases sitting between them. The CDR3 runs to 13 residues.

The chain combines TRBV28 with TRBJ2-7, with TRBD1 as a possible D gene (5 bases). V was trimmed by 7 bases and J by 7 bases, leaving 17 bases between them. In germline, CDR1 is MDHEN, CDR2 SYDVKM. The CDR3 is 13 amino acids. For the CDR3, the DNA is TGTGCCAGCATCCCTGGACAATTGGGGGAGCAGTACTTC. It yields the protein CASIPGQLGEQYF.

V is TRBV11-2 and J is TRBJ1-2; D is unclear. The CDR3 extends over 16 amino acids. Trimming took 5 bases from V and 5 from J, leaving 21 bases between them. The germline gives CDR1 SGHAT, CDR2 FQNNGV. The CDR3 sequence is CASSLRGDSLGYGYTF. The DNA for the CDR3 is TGTGCCAGCAGCCTAAGAGGAGATTCGTTGGGTTATGGCTACACCTTC.

The chain joins TRBV4-1 to TRBJ2-1; D not certain. With 4 bases removed from V and 0 bases from J, the gap between germline ends came to 10 bases. There are 15 residues in the CDR3. Germline CDR1 reads MGHRA; CDR2 reads YSYEKL. The CDR3 loop is CASSRGPGSYNEQFF. DNA of the CDR3: TGCGCCAGCAGCCGCGGACCCGGCTCCTACAATGAGCAGTTCTTC.

The V and J genes are TRBV5-1 and TRBJ2-7, with D tentatively TRBD1 (5 bases). This CDR3 region has 13 residues. CDR1 is SGHRS and CDR2 is YFSETQ in the germline V gene. Trimming left V 4 bases short and J 9 bases short, with 17 bases between. The CDR3 loop reads CASSNDRTTRQYF. CDR3 in DNA: TGCGCCAGCAGCAACGACAGAACTACGAGGCAGTACTTC.

This rearrangement joins TRBV5-1 to TRBJ2-3, with 7 bases lining up with TRBD2. The CDR3 covers 15 residues. Germline assignment: CDR1 SGHRS and CDR2 YFSETQ. V was clipped by 4 bases and J by 2 bases; unmatched bases: 7. The CDR3 loop is CASSPLGLPTDTQYF. CDR3 sequence (DNA): TGCGCCAGCAGCCCCCTGGGACTACCCACAGATACGCAGTATTTT. Full variable domain (rest looked up from reference TRBV5-1 and TRBJ2-3): KAGVTQTPRYLIKTRGQQVTLSCSPISGHRSVSWYQQTPGQGLQFLFEYFSETQRNKGNFPGRFSGRQFSNSRSEMNVSTLELGDSALYLCASSPLGLPTDTQYFGPGTRLTVL.

V gene TRBV28 combines with J gene TRBJ2-7; D might be TRBD1 (5 bases). V was trimmed by 7 bases and J by 7 bases, leaving 11 bases between them. CDR1 and CDR2 from the germline V gene are MDHEN and SYDVKM. The CDR3 is 11 residues long. Here the CDR3 reads CASTSWTEQYF. The CDR3 DNA follows: TGTGCCAGCACCAGTTGGACAGAGCAGTACTTC.

The chain combines TRBV4-2 with TRBJ2-1; 13 nucleotides agree with TRBD2. Per the germline V gene, CDR1 is LGHNA and CDR2 is YNFKEQ. CDR3 size: 16 residues. The trim removed 3 bases at V and 7 bases at J, leaving 6 bases unmatched. The CDR3 here is CASSHPGTSGENEQFF. In DNA form, the CDR3 reads TGTGCCAGCAGCCACCCCGGGACTAGCGGGGAAAATGAGCAGTTCTTC.

This chain connects TRBV7-9 to TRBJ2-5; D unresolved. The CDR3 totals 15 residues. The V gene lost 1 base and the J gene lost 5 bases, with 14 bases spanning the gap. Germline CDR1 reads SEHNR; CDR2 reads FQNEAQ (reference sequence). CDR3 sequence: CASSLGRLVSETQYF. CDR3 DNA sequence: TGTGCCAGCAGCTTAGGTCGTCTGGTATCGGAGACCCAGTACTTC.

This clone has only a few counts. The J gene is TRBJ2-1, the V gene TRBV12-5; D call uncertain. The CDR3 is 16 amino acids. In germline, CDR1 is LGHNT, CDR2 FRNRAP. V lost 3 bases, J lost 2 bases, and 14 bases lay in between. The CDR3 here is CASGFGLSEAYNEQFF. The DNA of the CDR3 is TGTGCTAGTGGTTTTGGGCTCTCTGAAGCCTACAATGAGCAGTTCTTC.

This rearrangement joins TRBV5-4 to TRBJ2-7; 8 nucleotides align to TRBD2. CDR1 is SGHNT and CDR2 is YYREEE in the germline V gene (reference sequence). Unmatched junction bases numbered 14, after V lost 0 bases and J lost 3 bases. There are 18 residues in the CDR3. CDR3 in amino acids: CASSLDPGGSGVRYEQYF. The CDR3 region has the DNA TGTGCCAGCAGCTTGGATCCGGGGGGTAGCGGGGTTCGCTACGAGCAGTACTTC.

This clone was recorded a few times. This rearrangement joins TRBV28 to TRBJ1-1; no clear D. Germline CDR1 MDHEN, CDR2 SYDVKM. Trimming pared 5 bases from V and 2 bases from J, leaving 9 bases between. The CDR3 is 13 amino acids. The CDR3, as DNA: TGTGCCAGCAGTGTTGGACGAAACACTGAAGCTTTCTTT. It yields the protein CASSVGRNTEAFF.

The J gene is TRBJ2-5, the V gene TRBV7-9, with D possibly TRBD1 on 8 matching bases. This CDR3 contains 17 residues. Trimming pared 3 bases from V and 3 bases from J, leaving 20 bases between. CDR1 and CDR2 (germline): SEHNR, FQNEAQ (reference sequence). The CDR3 DNA is TGTGCCAGCAGCTTTGTGTCGGGAGGACAGGGTGAAGAGACCCAGTACTTC. Protein sequence: CASSFVSGGQGEETQYF.

V is TRBV19 and J is TRBJ2-7, with 11 bases aligning to TRBD2. CDR3 length: 15 amino acids. With 9 bases clipped from V and 7 bases from J, the junction kept 14 bases outside the gene matches. In germline, CDR1 is LNHDA, CDR2 SQIVND (reference sequence). Here the CDR3 reads CASGTSGSLNGEQYF. In nucleotides, the CDR3 is TGTGCCAGCGGGACTAGCGGAAGCCTTAATGGAGAGCAGTACTTC.

V and J are TRBV4-3 and TRBJ2-6, with D perhaps TRBD1 or TRBD2 (5 bases each). The V end lost 1 base, the J end lost 2 bases, and 6 bases lay between the germline ends. Per the germline V gene, CDR1 is LGHNA and CDR2 is YSLEER. This CDR3 contains 15 residues. The CDR3 DNA follows: TGCGCCAGCAGCCAAGTGGGGGCTGGGGCCAACGTCCTGACTTTC. Amino acids: CASSQVGAGANVLTF.

This chain joins TRBV11-3 and TRBJ2-2; 10 nucleotides align to TRBD2. Germline V gene data show CDR1 as SGHNT and CDR2 as YENEEA. This CDR3 contains 14 residues. The V segment lost 4 bases and the J segment 6 bases; nucleotides outside the gene matches: 2. In DNA, the CDR3 is TGTGCCAGCAGCTCGGGGACTAGCGCCGGGGAGCTGTTTTTT. Translation: CASSSGTSAGELFF.

For this clone: The sample has other DNA sequences that encode this CDR3 too. The J gene is TRBJ1-1, the V gene TRBV18, with D unresolved. Per germline, CDR1 KGHSH and CDR2 LQKENI. Between the trimmed V and J ends, which lost 3 bases and 1 base, there was a span of 6 bases. The length of the CDR3 is 13 residues. The chain's CDR3 is CASSPGTNTEAFF. The DNA of the CDR3 is TGTGCCAGCTCACCGGGCACGAACACTGAAGCTTTCTTT.